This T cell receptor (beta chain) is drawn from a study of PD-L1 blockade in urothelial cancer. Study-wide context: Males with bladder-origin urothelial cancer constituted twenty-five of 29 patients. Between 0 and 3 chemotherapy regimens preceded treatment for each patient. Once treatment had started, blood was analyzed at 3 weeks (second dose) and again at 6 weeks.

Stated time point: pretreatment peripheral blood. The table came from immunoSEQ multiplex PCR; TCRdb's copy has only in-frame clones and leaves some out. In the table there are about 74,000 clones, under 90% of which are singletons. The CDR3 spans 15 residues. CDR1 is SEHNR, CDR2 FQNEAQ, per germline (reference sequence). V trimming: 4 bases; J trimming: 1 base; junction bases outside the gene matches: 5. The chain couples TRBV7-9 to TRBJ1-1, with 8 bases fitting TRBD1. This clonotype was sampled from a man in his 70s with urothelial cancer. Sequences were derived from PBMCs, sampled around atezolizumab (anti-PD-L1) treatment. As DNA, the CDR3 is TGTGCCAGCAGCTCTCACAGGGGGGGGAACACTGAAGCTTTCTTT. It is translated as CASSSHRGGNTEAFF.